The 17 T cell receptor beta chains below were found in one sample sequenced in a study of T cells in women clearing cervical HPV infection. Sequencing was performed with immunoSEQ multiplex PCR; in TCRdb, only in-frame clones are kept and a portion is missing. Its listing shows some 30,000 clones. The material sequenced was blood buffy coat. These receptors all come from a woman aged 18 to 75 with a cervical HPV16 infection that either progressed to CIN3+ or cleared (not recorded which).

As concerns this clone: The read terminates 3 residues ahead of where the CDR3 ends, so the germline J gene completes it. This chain links TRBV20-1 with TRBJ2-4; TRBD2 might be the D (5 bases). V lost 3 bases to trimming and J lost 3 bases, with 18 bases between them. The CDR3 runs 16 residues. CDR1 is DFQATT and CDR2 is SNEGSKA in the germline V gene (reference sequence). The part of the CDR3 DNA that was read is TGCAGTGCTAGGACCGGGTCCGGACTTGGCAAAAACATT. It codes for CSARTGSGLGKNI. The whole CDR3 sequence reads CSARTGSGLGKNIQYF.

Notes on this clone: The DNA ends 3 residues before the CDR3 does, and the rest of the CDR3 is filled in from the germline J gene. The rearrangement uses TRBV10-1 and TRBJ2-7, with D tentatively TRBD1 (6 bases). Germline values: CDR1 WNHNN, CDR2 SYGVQD (reference sequence). CDR3 size: 14 residues. Trimming took 8 bases from V and 2 from J, leaving 16 bases between them. CDR3 region: CASVRTAYTYEQYF. CDR3 bases read: TGCGCCAGCGTACGGACAGCCTACACCTACGAG.

A remark on this clone: The CDR3 end is not reached by the read, which stops 3 residues before it; the germline J gene fills it in. The chain is built from TRBV7-6 and TRBJ1-1, with D uncertain. Trimming removed 4 bases from V and 3 bases from J, with 9 bases in between. This CDR3 has 13 residues. The V gene's germline CDR1 is SGHVS and CDR2 FNYEAQ. The part of the CDR3 DNA that was read is TGTGCCAGCAGCTCCACAATGTACACTGAA. Protein sequence: CASSSTMYTE. The CDR3 reads in full as CASSSTMYTEAFF.

Concerning this clone itself: The CDR3 goes on 3 residues after the read ends, and that part is filled in from the germline J gene. The gene calls are TRBV11-2 and TRBJ1-1, with unresolved D. The V gene lost 2 bases and the J gene lost 1 base, with 11 bases spanning the gap. The CDR3 spans 15 residues. Germline CDR1 and CDR2: SGHAT and FQNNGV. Here the CDR3 reads CASSLLQISNTEAFF. The sequenced part of the CDR3 DNA is TGTGCCAGCAGCTTATTACAGATTTCGAACACTGAA.

Note on this clone: The read is 3 residues too short to cover the CDR3 end, so that end is filled in from the germline J gene. This chain joins TRBV20-1 and TRBJ2-7; D unclear. V was cut by 1 base and J by 6 bases, with 10 bases left in between. The germline V gene encodes CDR1 DFQATT and CDR2 SNEGSKA (reference sequence). CDR3 length: 12 amino acids. The CDR3 region is CSARGSSSEQYF. The part of the CDR3 DNA that was read is TGCAGTGCTAGAGGTAGTAGTAGCGAG.

As concerns this clone: The CDR3 end lies 3 residues beyond the end of the read and is filled in from the germline J gene. The rearrangement joins TRBV18 to TRBJ2-3, with a weak D call TRBD1 (8 bases). This CDR3 is 16 amino acids long. Germline V gene lookup returns CDR1 KGHSH and CDR2 LQKENI. The V and J ends lost 3 bases and 2 bases respectively, with 15 bases between them. Partial CDR3 DNA: TGTGCCAGCTCACCGCAGGGGGCGGGAGCCACAGATACG. Its translation is CASSPQGAGATDT. The whole CDR3 protein reads CASSPQGAGATDTQYF.

The part of the CDR3 DNA that was read is TGTGCCAGCAGCGTCAGGGAGTCCTACGAG. Amino acid sequence: CASSVRESYE. The entire CDR3 protein reads CASSVRESYEQYF. The chain couples TRBV13 to TRBJ2-7; D could derive from TRBD1 or TRBD2 (5 bases each). The CDR3 end is not reached by the read, which stops 3 residues before it; the germline J gene fills it in. The length of the CDR3 is 13 residues. Per germline, CDR1 PRHDT and CDR2 FYEKMQ (reference sequence). V dropped 5 bases and J dropped 1 base, with 9 bases sitting between them.

A note on this clone: The sequence runs out 3 residues before the end of the CDR3; the remainder is reconstructed from the germline J gene. This chain connects TRBV6-2 or TRBV6-3 to TRBJ2-5; the D gene could be TRBD1 or TRBD2 (5 bases each). In germline, CDR1 is MNHEY, CDR2 SVGEGT. The CDR3 is 15 amino acids. Trimming pared 10 bases from V and 4 bases from J, leaving 22 bases between. This CDR3 is CATWTRARGVETQYF. The part of the CDR3 DNA that was read is TGTGCCACCTGGACGAGGGCAAGAGGGGTAGAGACC.

As for this clone: Coverage ceases 3 residues before the CDR3 finishes, and the germline J gene fills in the end. This chain connects TRBV2 to TRBJ1-5, with 7 positions matching TRBD1. Germline CDR1 and CDR2: SNHLY and FYNNEI. The CDR3 spans 13 residues. Trimming at V came to 5 bases and at J to 6 bases, leaving 4 bases not matched to a gene. The sequenced part of the CDR3 DNA is TGTGCCAGCAGTCCAGGGGGTGGTCAGCCC. This encodes CASSPGGGQP. The entire CDR3 reads CASSPGGGQPQHF.

As concerns this clone: Read data end 3 residues before the CDR3 end; the end is taken from the germline J gene. The gene calls are TRBV12-3 or TRBV12-4 and TRBJ2-1; 11 positions agree with TRBD1. The V segment lost 6 bases and the J segment 9 bases; nucleotides outside the gene matches: 7. This CDR3 has 14 residues. The part of the CDR3 DNA that was read is TGTGCCAGCAGCCTTCTGGACAGGGGGCTTGAG. It yields the protein CASSLLDRGLE. The whole CDR3 sequence is CASSLLDRGLEQFF.

About this clone itself: The read terminates 3 residues before the CDR3 end, so the remaining end is supplied by the germline J gene. The chain uses TRBV7-9 and TRBJ1-1; D not resolved. CDR1 is SEHNR, CDR2 FQNEAQ, per germline (reference sequence). The CDR3 is 13 residues long. Trimming removed 4 bases at V and 6 bases at J, with 12 bases between. CDR3 sequence: CASSSLRLAEAFF. The CDR3 bases that were read are TGTGCCAGCAGCTCCCTTAGACTGGCTGAA.

Concerning this clone: Coverage ceases 3 residues before the CDR3 finishes, and the germline J gene fills in the end. This chain links TRBV7-9 with TRBJ1-3; unclear D gene. Looked up from germline, CDR1 is SEHNR and CDR2 is FQNEAQ (reference sequence). There are 14 residues in the CDR3. The V gene lost 3 bases and the J gene lost 2 bases, with 8 bases spanning the gap. CDR3 DNA (partial): TGTGCCAGCAGCTTGTCGGGGACTGGAAACACC. The encoded protein is CASSLSGTGNT. The CDR3, in full, reads CASSLSGTGNTIYF.

Concerning this clone: Sequencing ends 3 residues short of the CDR3 end; the germline J gene provides the rest. J is TRBJ2-7 and V is TRBV11-1, with 10 bases that match TRBD2. Germline V gene lookup returns CDR1 SGHAT and CDR2 FQDESV (reference sequence). CDR3 length: 14 amino acids. The J segment lost 3 bases and the V segment lost 5 bases, leaving 4 bases of the junction unmatched. CDR3 residues: CASSVLAGNYEQYF. The sequenced part of the CDR3 DNA is TGTGCCAGCAGCGTACTAGCGGGGAACTACGAG.

Of note for this clone: Read coverage stops 3 residues before the CDR3 terminus; the germline J gene supplies the remainder. The chain uses TRBV19 and TRBJ1-2, with TRBD1 matching 8 bases. This CDR3 is built from 13 residues. CDR1 is LNHDA and CDR2 is SQIVND in the germline V gene (reference sequence). Partial CDR3 DNA: TGTGCCAGTAGCCGTGACAGGGGTTACGAC. This sequence encodes CASSRDRGYD. The complete CDR3 reads CASSRDRGYDYTF.

CDR3: CASSLEAGVNSPLFF. The DNA read from the CDR3 is TGCGCCAGCAGCTTGGAGGCAGGGGTTAATTCACCG. The chain carries TRBV5-1 and TRBJ2-2; perhaps TRBD1 as D (6 bases). The read ends 3 residues shy of where the CDR3 ends; the end is completed using the germline J gene. This CDR3 contains 15 residues. Germline V lookup: CDR1 SGHRS, CDR2 YFSETQ.

Note on this clone: Read sequence stops 3 residues before the CDR3 end, and the germline J gene provides the missing end. The chain links TRBV20-1 to TRBJ2-3; perhaps TRBD1 as D (7 bases). Trimming took off 0 bases at V and 6 bases at J, with 16 bases between the two ends. The CDR3 is made up of 15 amino acids. Germline values: CDR1 DFQATT, CDR2 SNEGSKA (reference sequence). The chain's CDR3 is CSARERKGAGDTQYF. The sequenced CDR3 bases are TGCAGTGCTAGAGAGAGAAAGGGGGCGGGGGATACG.

Notes on this clone: The CDR3 end falls 3 residues outside the read, so it is completed with the germline J gene. The J gene is TRBJ2-6, the V gene TRBV12-5; 10 bases fit TRBD2. This CDR3 is 18 amino acids long. The ends lost 6 bases at V and 0 bases at J; junction bases unmatched: 8. Germline CDR1 and CDR2: LGHNT and FRNRAP. CDR3 DNA, as far as it was read: TGTGCTAGTGGCAACCGAGCGGGGGGGCCCTCTGGGGCCAACGTC. Residues: CASGNRAGGPSGANV. The entire CDR3 sequence reads CASGNRAGGPSGANVLTF.